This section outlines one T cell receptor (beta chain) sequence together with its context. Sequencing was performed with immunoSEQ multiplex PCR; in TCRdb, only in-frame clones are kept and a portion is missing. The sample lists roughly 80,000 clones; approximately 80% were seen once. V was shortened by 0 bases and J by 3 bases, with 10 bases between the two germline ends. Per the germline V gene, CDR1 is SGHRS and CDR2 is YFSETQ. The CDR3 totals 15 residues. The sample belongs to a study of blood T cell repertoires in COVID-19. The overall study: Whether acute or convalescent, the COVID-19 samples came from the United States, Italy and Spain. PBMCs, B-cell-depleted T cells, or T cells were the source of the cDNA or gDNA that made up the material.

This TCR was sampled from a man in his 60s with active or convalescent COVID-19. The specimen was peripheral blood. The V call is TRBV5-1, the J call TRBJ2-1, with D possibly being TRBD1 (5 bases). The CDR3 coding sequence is TGCGCCAGCAGCTTGGTACCAGGGAACTACAATGAGCAGTTCTTC. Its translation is CASSLVPGNYNEQFF.